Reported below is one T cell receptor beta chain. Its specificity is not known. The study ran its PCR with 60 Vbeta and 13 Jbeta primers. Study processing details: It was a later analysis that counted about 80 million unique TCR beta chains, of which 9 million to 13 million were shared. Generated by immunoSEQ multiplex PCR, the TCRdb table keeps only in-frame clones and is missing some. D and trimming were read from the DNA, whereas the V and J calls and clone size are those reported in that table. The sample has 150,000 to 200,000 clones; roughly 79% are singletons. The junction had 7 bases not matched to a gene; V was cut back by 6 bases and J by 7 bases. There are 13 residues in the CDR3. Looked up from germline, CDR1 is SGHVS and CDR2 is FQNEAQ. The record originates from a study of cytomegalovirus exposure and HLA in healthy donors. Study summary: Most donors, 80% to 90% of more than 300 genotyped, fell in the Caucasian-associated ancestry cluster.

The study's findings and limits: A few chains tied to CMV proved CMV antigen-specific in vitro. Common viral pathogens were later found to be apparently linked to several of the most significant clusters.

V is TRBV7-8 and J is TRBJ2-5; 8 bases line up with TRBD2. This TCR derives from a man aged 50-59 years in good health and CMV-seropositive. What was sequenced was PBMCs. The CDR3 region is CASSSSGGGTQYF. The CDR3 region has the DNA TGTGCCAGCAGTTCCAGCGGGGGAGGGACCCAGTACTTC.